The 8 T cell receptor beta chains below all came from one sample that was sequenced in a study of T cells in Graves' hyperthyroidism and ophthalmopathy. Amplification targeted TCR beta CDR3 regions from RNA transcripts. HTBI primers were employed in a first-round RT-PCR of the TCR CDR3. One entry per CDR3 protein results from TCRdb running MiXCR on the multiplex PCR reads. The sample records around 420,000 distinct CDR3 sequences, more than 15% being singletons. Sequenced sample: blood. These receptors all stem from a woman aged 18-29 years with Graves' hyperthyroidism.

The chain carries TRBV20-1 and TRBJ1-1; D may be TRBD1 (5 bases). The CDR3 covers 12 residues. Germline CDR1 reads DFQATT; CDR2 reads SNEGSKA (reference sequence). The DNA of the CDR3 is TGCAGCGGCAGGGTTTCAGACACTGAAGCTTTCTTT. It is translated as CSGRVSDTEAFF.

The rearrangement uses TRBV4-3 and TRBJ1-3; D remains unclear. The germline CDR1 and CDR2 sequences are LGHNA and YSLEER. This CDR3 contains 15 residues. Trimming removed 0 bases from V and 4 bases from J, with 10 bases in between. This CDR3 reads CASSQDWQAGNTIYF. The CDR3 region has the DNA TGCGCCAGCAGCCAAGATTGGCAGGCCGGAAACACCATATATTTT.

The sample holds many counts of this clonotype. V and J are TRBV2 and TRBJ2-3; D not certain. Between the trimmed V and J ends, which lost 6 bases and 1 base, there was a span of 11 bases. Germline CDR1 reads SNHLY; CDR2 reads FYNNEI. The CDR3 is made up of 14 amino acids. This CDR3 reads CASSLSPGTDTQYF. In DNA, the CDR3 is TGTGCCAGCAGCCTGTCCCCGGGCACAGATACGCAGTATTTT.

The table lists this clonotype with a few counts. This rearrangement joins TRBV20-1 to TRBJ2-5; the D gene is possibly TRBD2 (6 bases). The CDR3 loop spans 14 amino acids. V dropped 1 base and J dropped 1 base, with 10 bases sitting between them. Germline lookup yields CDR1 DFQATT and CDR2 SNEGSKA (reference sequence). This CDR3 is CSARGDGGQETQYF. CDR3 sequence (DNA): TGCAGTGCTAGAGGAGACGGGGGCCAAGAGACCCAGTACTTC.

Points on this clonotype: One end of the junction fails to match germline, which may point to a read error. V usage is TRBV7-2 and J usage is TRBJ2-4; 7 bases line up with TRBD1. The germline gives CDR1 SGHTA, CDR2 FQGNSA. The CDR3 is 17 amino acids. CDR3 DNA sequence: TGCGCCAGCAGCCAAGAGGCAGGGGGAATAGCCAAAAACATTCAGTACTTC. This gives the protein CASSQEAGGIAKNIQYF.

V gene TRBV19 combines with J gene TRBJ2-6, with unresolved D. V gave up 6 bases and J gave up 0 bases, with 6 bases separating them. Germline V lookup: CDR1 LNHDA, CDR2 SQIVND (reference sequence). The CDR3 totals 14 residues. DNA of the CDR3: TGTGCCAGTAGAAGTCCCTCTGGGGCCAACGTCCTGACTTTC. Its translation: CASRSPSGANVLTF.

This clonotype was observed at least ten times. V gene TRBV6-1 combines with J gene TRBJ1-1; D is uncertain. V lost 3 bases to trimming and J lost 0 bases, with 11 bases between them. Germline CDR1 is MNHNS and CDR2 is SASEGT. This CDR3 contains 15 residues. This chain's CDR3 is CASSDGSYMNTEAFF. The CDR3 coding sequence is TGTGCCAGCAGTGACGGTTCATACATGAACACTGAAGCTTTCTTT.

This clonotype was found many times. This chain uses TRBV11-2 with TRBJ1-5; D possibly corresponds to TRBD1 (5 bases). The ends were cut back, 5 bases at V and 0 bases at J, with 11 bases in the middle. CDR1 is SGHAT, CDR2 FQNNGV, per germline. The length of the CDR3 is 15 residues. The CDR3 DNA reads as TGTGCCAGCAGCAAGGGGTCATTTAGCAATCAGCCCCAGCATTTT. Translated, it gives CASSKGSFSNQPQHF.